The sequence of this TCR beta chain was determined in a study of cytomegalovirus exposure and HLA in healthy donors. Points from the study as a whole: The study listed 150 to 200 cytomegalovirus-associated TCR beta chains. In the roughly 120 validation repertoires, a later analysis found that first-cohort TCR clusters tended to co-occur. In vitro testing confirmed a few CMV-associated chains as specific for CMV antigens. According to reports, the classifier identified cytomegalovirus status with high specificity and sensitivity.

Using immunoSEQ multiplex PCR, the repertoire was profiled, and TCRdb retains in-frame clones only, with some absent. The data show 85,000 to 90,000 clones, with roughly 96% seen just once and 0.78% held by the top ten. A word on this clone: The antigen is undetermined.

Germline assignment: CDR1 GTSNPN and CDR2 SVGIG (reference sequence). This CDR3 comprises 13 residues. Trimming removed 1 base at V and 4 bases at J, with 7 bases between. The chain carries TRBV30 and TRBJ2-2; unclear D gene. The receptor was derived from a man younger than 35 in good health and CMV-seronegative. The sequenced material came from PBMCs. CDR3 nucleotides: TGTGCCTGGAGTGGACTGATCACCGGGGAGCTGTTTTTT. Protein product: CAWSGLITGELFF. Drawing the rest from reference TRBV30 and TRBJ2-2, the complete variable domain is SQTIHQWPATLVQPVGSPLSLECTVEGTSNPNLYWYRQAAGRGLQLLFYSVGIGQISSEVPQNLSASRPQDRQFILSSKKLLLSDSGFYLCAWSGLITGELFFGEGSRLTVL.